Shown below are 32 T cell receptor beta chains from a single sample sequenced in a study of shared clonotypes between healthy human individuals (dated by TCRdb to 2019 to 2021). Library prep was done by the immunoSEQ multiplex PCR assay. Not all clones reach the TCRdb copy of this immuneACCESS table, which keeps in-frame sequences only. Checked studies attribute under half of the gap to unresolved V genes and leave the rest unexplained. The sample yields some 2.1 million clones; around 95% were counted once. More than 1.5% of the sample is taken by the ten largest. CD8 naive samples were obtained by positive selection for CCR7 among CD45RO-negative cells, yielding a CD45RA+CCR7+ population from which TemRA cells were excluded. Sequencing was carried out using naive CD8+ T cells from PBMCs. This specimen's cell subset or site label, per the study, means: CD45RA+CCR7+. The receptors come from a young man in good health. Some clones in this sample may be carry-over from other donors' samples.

For the CDR3, the DNA is TGTGCCAGCAGCTTCTTAGGCGGGAGGGCAGGAAATGAGCAGTTCTTC. This gives the protein CASSFLGGRAGNEQFF. J is TRBJ2-1 and V is TRBV5-4, with TRBD2 matching over 9 bases. The V gene end was trimmed by 2 bases and the J gene end by 7 bases; junction bases not matched to a gene: 10. CDR1 and CDR2 from the germline V gene are SGHNT and YYREEE (reference sequence). This CDR3 contains 16 residues.

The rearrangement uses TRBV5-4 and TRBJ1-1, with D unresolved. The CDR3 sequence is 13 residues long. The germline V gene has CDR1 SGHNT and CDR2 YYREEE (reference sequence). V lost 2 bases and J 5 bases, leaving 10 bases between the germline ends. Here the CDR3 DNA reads TGTGCCAGCAGCTTCGGTGAGCAGACTGAAGCTTTCTTT. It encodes CASSFGEQTEAFF.

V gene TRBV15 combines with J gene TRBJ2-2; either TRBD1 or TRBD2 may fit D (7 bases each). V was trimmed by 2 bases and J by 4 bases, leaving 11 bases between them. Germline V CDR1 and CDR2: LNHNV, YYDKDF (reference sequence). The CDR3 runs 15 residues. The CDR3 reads CATSRPGGGTGELFF. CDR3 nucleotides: TGTGCCACCAGCAGACCAGGGGGGGGCACCGGGGAGCTGTTTTTT.

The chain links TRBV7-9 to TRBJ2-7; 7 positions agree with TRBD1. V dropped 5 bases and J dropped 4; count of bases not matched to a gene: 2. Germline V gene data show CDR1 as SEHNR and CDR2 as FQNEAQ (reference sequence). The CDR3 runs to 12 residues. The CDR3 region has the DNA TGTGCCAGCAGCGTGGGACAGTACGAGCAGTACTTC. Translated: CASSVGQYEQYF.

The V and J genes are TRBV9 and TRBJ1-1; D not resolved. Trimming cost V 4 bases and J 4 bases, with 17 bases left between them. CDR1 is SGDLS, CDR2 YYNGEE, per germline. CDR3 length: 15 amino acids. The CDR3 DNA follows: TGTGCCAGCAGCCCCGCCCCCCACTCGGGCACTGAAGCTTTCTTT. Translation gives CASSPAPHSGTEAFF.

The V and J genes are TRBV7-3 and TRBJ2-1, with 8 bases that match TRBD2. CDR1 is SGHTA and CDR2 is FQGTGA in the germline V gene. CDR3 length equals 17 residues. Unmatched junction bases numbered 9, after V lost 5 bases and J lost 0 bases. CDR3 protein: CASSPRLARSSYNEQFF. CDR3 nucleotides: TGTGCCAGCAGCCCGAGACTAGCGCGGAGCTCCTACAATGAGCAGTTCTTC.

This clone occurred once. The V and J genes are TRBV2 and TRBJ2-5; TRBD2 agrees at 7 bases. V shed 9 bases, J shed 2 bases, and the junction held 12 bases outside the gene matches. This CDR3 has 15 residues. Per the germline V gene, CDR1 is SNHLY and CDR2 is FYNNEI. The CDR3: CASLDFGGGQETQYF. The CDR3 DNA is TGTGCCAGTCTAGACTTTGGGGGGGGGCAAGAGACCCAGTACTTC.

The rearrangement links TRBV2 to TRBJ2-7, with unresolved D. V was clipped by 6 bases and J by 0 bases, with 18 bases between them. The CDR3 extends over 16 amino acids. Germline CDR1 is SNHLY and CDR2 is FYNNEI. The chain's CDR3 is CASRDDPGSSSYEQYF. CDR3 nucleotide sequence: TGTGCCAGCAGGGACGACCCCGGATCGAGCTCCTACGAGCAGTACTTC.

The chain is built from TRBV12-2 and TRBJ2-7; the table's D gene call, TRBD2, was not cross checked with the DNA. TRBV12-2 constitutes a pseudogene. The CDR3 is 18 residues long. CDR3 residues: CASRLAPRPSGRDYEQYF. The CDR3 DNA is TGTGCAAGTCGCTTAGCCCCTAGGCCGTCAGGGAGGGACTACGAGCAGTACTTC.

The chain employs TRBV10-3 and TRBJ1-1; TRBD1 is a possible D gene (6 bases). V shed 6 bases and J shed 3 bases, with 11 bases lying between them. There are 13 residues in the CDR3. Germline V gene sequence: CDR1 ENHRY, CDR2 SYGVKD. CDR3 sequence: CAIRGGGDTEAFF. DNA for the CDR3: TGTGCCATCAGGGGCGGGGGCGACACTGAAGCTTTCTTT.

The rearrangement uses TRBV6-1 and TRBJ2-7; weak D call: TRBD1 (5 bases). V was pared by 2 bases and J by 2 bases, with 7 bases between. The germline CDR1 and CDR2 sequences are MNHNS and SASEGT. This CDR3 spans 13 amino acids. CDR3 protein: CASSERGPYEQYF. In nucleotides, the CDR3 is TGTGCCAGCAGTGAAAGGGGCCCCTACGAGCAGTACTTC.

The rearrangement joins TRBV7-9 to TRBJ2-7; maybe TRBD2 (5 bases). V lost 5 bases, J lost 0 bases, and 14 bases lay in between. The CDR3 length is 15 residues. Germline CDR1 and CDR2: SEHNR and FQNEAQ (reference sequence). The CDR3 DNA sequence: TGTGCCAGCAGCCCCCGGAGTAGCGACTCCTACGAGCAGTACTTC. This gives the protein CASSPRSSDSYEQYF.

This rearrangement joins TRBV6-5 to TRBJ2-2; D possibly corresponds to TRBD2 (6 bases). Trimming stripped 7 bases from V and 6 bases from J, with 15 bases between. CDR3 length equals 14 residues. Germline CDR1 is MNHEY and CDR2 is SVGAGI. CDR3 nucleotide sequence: TGTGCCAGCACCGGGACTTACTCCCCCGGGGAGCTGTTTTTT. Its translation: CASTGTYSPGELFF.

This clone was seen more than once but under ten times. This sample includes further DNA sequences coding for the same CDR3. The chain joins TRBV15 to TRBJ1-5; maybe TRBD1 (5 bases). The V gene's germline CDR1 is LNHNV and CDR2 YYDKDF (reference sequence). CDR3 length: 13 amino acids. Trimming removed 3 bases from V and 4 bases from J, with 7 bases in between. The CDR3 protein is CATSSGGNQPQHF. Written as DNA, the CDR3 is TGTGCCACCAGCAGTGGGGGTAATCAGCCCCAGCATTTT.

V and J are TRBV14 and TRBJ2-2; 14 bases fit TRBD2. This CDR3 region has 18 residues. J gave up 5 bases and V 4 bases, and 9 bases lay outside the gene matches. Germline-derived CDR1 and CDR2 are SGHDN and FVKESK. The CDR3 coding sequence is TGTGCCAGCAGCCCCGGACTAGCGGGAGGATTTGTAACCGGGGAGCTGTTTTTT. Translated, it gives CASSPGLAGGFVTGELFF.

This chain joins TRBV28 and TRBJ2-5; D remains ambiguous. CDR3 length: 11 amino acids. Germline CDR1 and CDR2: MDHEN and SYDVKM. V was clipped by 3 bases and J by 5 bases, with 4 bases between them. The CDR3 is CASSFEETQYF. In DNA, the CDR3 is TGTGCCAGCAGTTTTGAGGAGACCCAGTACTTC.

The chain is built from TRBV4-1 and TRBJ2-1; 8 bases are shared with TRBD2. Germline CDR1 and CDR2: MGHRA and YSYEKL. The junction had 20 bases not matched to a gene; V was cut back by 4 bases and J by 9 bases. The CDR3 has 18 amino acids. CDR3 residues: CASSLERGGRPPMIEQFF. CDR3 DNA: TGCGCCAGCAGCCTCGAACGTGGCGGGAGGCCCCCAATGATTGAGCAGTTCTTC.

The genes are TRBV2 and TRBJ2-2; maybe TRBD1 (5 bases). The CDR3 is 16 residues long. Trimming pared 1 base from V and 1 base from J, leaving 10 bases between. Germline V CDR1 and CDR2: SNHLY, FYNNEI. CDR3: CASSEVTVLNTGELFF. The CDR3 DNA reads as TGTGCCAGCAGTGAAGTGACAGTTCTGAACACCGGGGAGCTGTTTTTT.

CDR3 residues: CASSPPQGLWKNTEAFF. DNA of the CDR3: TGTGCCAGCTCACCCCCCCAGGGGCTATGGAAAAACACTGAAGCTTTCTTT. This chain connects TRBV18 to TRBJ1-1; TRBD1 might be the D (6 bases). Germline CDR1 KGHSH, CDR2 LQKENI. The CDR3 is 17 residues long. Trimming stripped 3 bases from V and 2 bases from J, with 19 bases between.

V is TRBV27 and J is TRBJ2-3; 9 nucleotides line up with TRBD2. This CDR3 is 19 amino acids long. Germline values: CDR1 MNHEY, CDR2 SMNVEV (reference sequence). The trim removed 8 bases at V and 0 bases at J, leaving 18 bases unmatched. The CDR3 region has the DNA TGTGCCAGCTCATCCCGGCTAGCGGGAAGCAAAGAGAGCACAGATACGCAGTATTTT. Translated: CASSSRLAGSKESTDTQYF.

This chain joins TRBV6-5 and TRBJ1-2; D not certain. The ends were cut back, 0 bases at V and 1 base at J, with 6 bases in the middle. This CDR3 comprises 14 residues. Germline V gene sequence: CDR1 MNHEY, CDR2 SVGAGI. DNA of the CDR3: TGTGCCAGCAGTTACTCCGCGGATAACTATGGCTACACCTTC. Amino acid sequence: CASSYSADNYGYTF.

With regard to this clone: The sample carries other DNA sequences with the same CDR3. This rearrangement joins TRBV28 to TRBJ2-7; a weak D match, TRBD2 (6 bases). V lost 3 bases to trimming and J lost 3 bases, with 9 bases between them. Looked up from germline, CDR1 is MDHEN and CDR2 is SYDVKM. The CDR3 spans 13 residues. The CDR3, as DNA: TGTGCCAGCAGTTTTGGGCGGGGCTACGAGCAGTACTTC. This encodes CASSFGRGYEQYF.

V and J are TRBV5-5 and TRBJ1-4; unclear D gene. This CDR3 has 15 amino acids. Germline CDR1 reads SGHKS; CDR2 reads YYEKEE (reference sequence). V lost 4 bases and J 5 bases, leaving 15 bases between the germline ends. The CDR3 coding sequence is TGTGCCAGCAGCGGAAGGACCCTGGGAAATGAAAAACTGTTTTTT. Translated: CASSGRTLGNEKLFF.

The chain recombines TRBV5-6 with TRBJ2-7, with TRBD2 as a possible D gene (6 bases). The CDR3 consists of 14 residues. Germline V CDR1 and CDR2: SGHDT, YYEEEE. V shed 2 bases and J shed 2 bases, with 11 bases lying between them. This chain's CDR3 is CASSFWAGPYEQYF. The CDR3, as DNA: TGTGCCAGCAGCTTCTGGGCGGGGCCCTACGAGCAGTACTTC.

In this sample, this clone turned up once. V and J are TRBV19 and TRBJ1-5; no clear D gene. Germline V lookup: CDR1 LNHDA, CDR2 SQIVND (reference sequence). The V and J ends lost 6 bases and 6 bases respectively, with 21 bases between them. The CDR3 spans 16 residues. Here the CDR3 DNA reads TGTGCCAGTAGGACCCAACTGGGCGAGCTAAGTCAGCCCCAGCATTTT. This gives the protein CASRTQLGELSQPQHF.

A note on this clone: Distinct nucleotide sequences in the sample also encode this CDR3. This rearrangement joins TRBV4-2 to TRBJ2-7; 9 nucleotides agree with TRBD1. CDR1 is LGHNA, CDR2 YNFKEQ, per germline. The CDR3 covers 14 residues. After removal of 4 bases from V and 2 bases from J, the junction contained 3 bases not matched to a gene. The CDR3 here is CASSPNRGPYEQYF. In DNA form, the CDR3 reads TGTGCCAGCAGCCCGAACAGGGGGCCCTACGAGCAGTACTTC.

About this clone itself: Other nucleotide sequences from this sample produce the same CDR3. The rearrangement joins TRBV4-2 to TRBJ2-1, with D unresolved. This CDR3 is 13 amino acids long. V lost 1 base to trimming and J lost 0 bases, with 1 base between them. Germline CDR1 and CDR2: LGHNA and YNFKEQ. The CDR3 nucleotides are TGTGCCAGCAGCCAAGGCTCCTACAATGAGCAGTTCTTC. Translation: CASSQGSYNEQFF.

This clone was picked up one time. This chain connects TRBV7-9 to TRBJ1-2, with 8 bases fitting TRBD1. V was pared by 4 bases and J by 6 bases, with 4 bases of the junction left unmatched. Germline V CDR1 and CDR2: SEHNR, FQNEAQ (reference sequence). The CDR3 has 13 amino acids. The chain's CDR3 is CASSSGTGDGYTF. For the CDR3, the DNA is TGTGCCAGCAGCTCCGGGACAGGAGATGGCTACACCTTC.

CDR3 region: CASSLAPVETQYF. CDR3 in DNA: TGTGCCAGCAGCTTAGCCCCCGTGGAGACCCAGTACTTC. This chain uses TRBV7-3 with TRBJ2-5; D uncertain. This CDR3 is built from 13 residues. Germline CDR1 reads SGHTA; CDR2 reads FQGTGA. V dropped 2 bases and J dropped 5 bases, with 9 bases sitting between them.

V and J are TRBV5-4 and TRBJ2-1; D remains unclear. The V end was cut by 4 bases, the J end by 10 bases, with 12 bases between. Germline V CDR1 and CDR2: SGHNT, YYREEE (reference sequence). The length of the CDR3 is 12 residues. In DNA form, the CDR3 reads TGTGCCAGCAGCCCGGTCATGGGAGAGCAGTTCTTC. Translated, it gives CASSPVMGEQFF.

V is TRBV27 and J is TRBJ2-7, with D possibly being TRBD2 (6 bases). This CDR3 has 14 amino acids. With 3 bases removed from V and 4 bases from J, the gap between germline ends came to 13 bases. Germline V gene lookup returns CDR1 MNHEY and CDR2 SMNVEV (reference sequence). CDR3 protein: CASSFARRGYEQYF. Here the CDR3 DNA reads TGTGCCAGCAGTTTTGCCAGGAGGGGTTACGAGCAGTACTTC.

This chain's CDR3 is CASSSDASDTEAFF. In DNA, the CDR3 is TGTGCCAGCAGCTCGGACGCCTCCGACACTGAAGCTTTCTTT. The chain has TRBV7-9 and TRBJ1-1; D call uncertain. CDR3 length: 14 amino acids. Germline V gives CDR1 SEHNR, CDR2 FQNEAQ (reference sequence). The germline V and J ends were trimmed by 4 bases and 3 bases, with 12 bases remaining between them.